These 13 T cell receptor beta chains originate from one sample sequenced in a study of cytomegalovirus exposure and HLA in healthy donors. The primer mix had 60 Vbeta and 13 Jbeta primers. Profiling relied on immunoSEQ multiplex PCR, and the TCRdb table lists in-frame clones only, not all of them. The profile shows 90,000 to 100,000 clones, roughly 76% of them singletons. Specimen: PBMCs. The source of these receptors is a man aged 40-49 years in good health and CMV-seronegative.

The chain is built from TRBV29-1 and TRBJ2-3; 7 bases map to TRBD2. There are 13 residues in the CDR3. Looked up from germline, CDR1 is SQVTM and CDR2 is ANQGSEA. V was pared by 4 bases and J by 2 bases, with 3 bases of the junction left unmatched. CDR3: CSVGSGATDTQYF. DNA for the CDR3: TGCAGCGTTGGCAGCGGGGCCACAGATACGCAGTATTTT.

The chain recombines TRBV11-3 with TRBJ2-3; TRBD2 aligns across 15 bases. The CDR3 extends over 16 amino acids. From germline, CDR1 is SGHNT and CDR2 YENEEA. V trimming: 5 bases; J trimming: 4 bases; junction bases outside the gene matches: 4. DNA of the CDR3: TGTGCCAGCAGCCAGGGGACTAGCGGGGGGTCAGATACGCAGTATTTT. It is translated as CASSQGTSGGSDTQYF.

This chain joins TRBV5-1 and TRBJ1-1, with 7 bases identical to TRBD1. Germline V gene sequence: CDR1 SGHRS, CDR2 YFSETQ. V dropped 1 base and J dropped 0; count of bases not matched to a gene: 3. The CDR3 runs to 15 residues. CDR3 nucleotides: TGCGCCAGCAGCTTGACCAGGGGGTTGAACACTGAAGCTTTCTTT. It codes for CASSLTRGLNTEAFF.

Notes on this clone: Germline and junction disagree at one end, which may indicate a read error. The rearrangement links TRBV5-1 to TRBJ2-5; tentatively, D is TRBD1 (6 bases). Germline V gives CDR1 SGHRS, CDR2 YFSETQ. The CDR3 has 15 residues. This chain's CDR3 is CASGLGWTAQETQYF. CDR3 nucleotide sequence: TGCGCCAGCGGCTTGGGTTGGACAGCCCAAGAGACCCAGTACTTC.

This clone was seen a single time. This sequence joins TRBV19 and TRBJ2-7; a possible D gene is TRBD2 (6 bases). Trimming cost V 7 bases and J 0 bases, with 13 bases left between them. The V gene's germline CDR1 is LNHDA and CDR2 SQIVND (reference sequence). CDR3 length: 14 residues. Written as DNA, the CDR3 is TGTGCCAGTACCTCCGGGGGTAACTCCTACGAGCAGTACTTC. Translating gives CASTSGGNSYEQYF. Full variable domain (outside the CDR3, taken from reference TRBV19 and TRBJ2-7): DGGITQSPKYLFRKEGQNVTLSCEQNLNHDAMYWYRQDPGQGLRLIYYSQIVNDFQKGDIAEGYSVSREKKESFPLTVTSAQKNPTAFYLCASTSGGNSYEQYFGPGTRLTVT.

J is TRBJ1-2 and V is TRBV4-3; 10 positions agree with TRBD1. The V segment lost 3 bases and the J segment 8 bases; nucleotides outside the gene matches: 15. Germline loops: CDR1 LGHNA, CDR2 YSLEER. The CDR3 has 17 residues. CDR3 in amino acids: CASSHDWDRGFGKGYTF. As DNA, the CDR3 is TGCGCCAGCAGCCATGATTGGGACAGGGGATTCGGGAAGGGCTACACCTTC.

This clone was detected only a few times. This chain links TRBV7-2 with TRBJ1-3; D is ambiguous. V lost 2 bases, J lost 1 base, and 9 bases lay in between. CDR1 and CDR2 (germline): SGHTA, FQGNSA. This CDR3 region has 15 residues. The CDR3 sequence is CASSLSLASGNTIYF. CDR3 DNA: TGTGCCAGCAGCTTATCACTTGCATCTGGAAACACCATATATTTT.

In its sample, this clone was seen a few times. The chain couples TRBV5-4 to TRBJ2-1; 9 bases agree with TRBD2. Trimming cost V 4 bases and J 8 bases; bases outside gene matches: 10. Germline lookup yields CDR1 SGHNT and CDR2 YYREEE (reference sequence). There are 15 residues in the CDR3. The CDR3 is CASSPGLATWDEQFF. The CDR3 coding sequence is TGTGCCAGCAGCCCTGGACTAGCGACCTGGGATGAGCAGTTCTTC.

This chain uses TRBV9 with TRBJ2-7; a weak D match, TRBD2 (5 bases). Germline CDR1 is SGDLS and CDR2 is YYNGEE. Deletions cut 4 bases from V and 5 bases from J, with 10 bases between. The CDR3 has 12 residues. The CDR3 loop is CASSPRGDEQYF. CDR3 nucleotide sequence: TGTGCCAGCAGCCCCCGGGGTGACGAGCAGTACTTC.

This chain connects TRBV18 to TRBJ1-2; D not certain. V dropped 6 bases and J dropped 8 bases, with 10 bases sitting between them. Germline loops: CDR1 KGHSH, CDR2 LQKENI. CDR3 length: 11 residues. CDR3 region: CASSPGVGYTF. CDR3 nucleotides: TGTGCCAGCTCCCCCGGGGTCGGCTACACCTTC.

This chain connects TRBV7-9 to TRBJ2-2; 7 bases map to TRBD2. The germline CDR1 and CDR2 sequences are SEHNR and FQNEAQ (reference sequence). With 2 bases clipped from V and 6 bases from J, the junction kept 9 bases outside the gene matches. CDR3 length: 16 amino acids. CDR3 nucleotides: TGTGCCAGCAGCTTAACGGGACTAAGCGCGGCCGGGGAGCTGTTTTTT. This sequence encodes CASSLTGLSAAGELFF. The full variable domain, completed using reference TRBV7-9 and TRBJ2-2, is DTGVSQNPRHKITKRGQNVTFRCDPISEHNRLYWYRQTLGQGPEFLTYFQNEAQLEKSRLLSDRFSAERPKGSFSTLEIQRTEQGDSAMYLCASSLTGLSAAGELFFGEGSRLTVL.

The chain is built from TRBV7-2 and TRBJ2-7; D might be TRBD1 (7 bases). Trimming stripped 6 bases from V and 4 bases from J, with 19 bases between. The germline CDR1 and CDR2 sequences are SGHTA and FQGNSA. The CDR3 is made up of 15 amino acids. The CDR3 DNA sequence: TGTGCCAGCAGGCCGGACAGGAGGGTGACTTACGAGCAGTACTTC. Translating it yields CASRPDRRVTYEQYF.

In this sample, this clone turned up once. The chain combines TRBV5-4 with TRBJ2-3; 12 nucleotides align to TRBD2. J was trimmed by 2 bases and V by 0 bases; bases with no gene match: 4. The CDR3 sequence is 17 residues long. The germline gives CDR1 SGHNT, CDR2 YYREEE (reference sequence). The CDR3 nucleotides are TGTGCCAGCAGCTTGGCCCGACTAGCGGGGGACACAGATACGCAGTATTTT. It specifies CASSLARLAGDTDTQYF. The full variable domain, in which reference TRBV5-4 and TRBJ2-3 provide the parts outside the CDR3, is ETGVTQSPTHLIKTRGQQVTLRCSSQSGHNTVSWYQQALGQGPQFIFQYYREEENGRGNFPPRFSGLQFPNYSSELNVNALELDDSALYLCASSLARLAGDTDTQYFGPGTRLTVL.